This is a list of T cell receptor beta chains from one sample in a study of cytomegalovirus exposure and HLA in healthy donors. Sequenced by immunoSEQ multiplex PCR; TCRdb stores in-frame clones only, minus some. The data show tens of thousands of clones, approximately 78% seen once. Sequenced sample: PBMCs. Receptor source: a man between 18 and 29 years old in good health and CMV-seronegative. Both conserved end residues are part of each CDR3. D genes are given only for firm matches. The size of a clone is reported for some rows only, either as once, few or many, or as a class for expanded clones.

size	V	J	length	D	CDR3	DNA
NA	TRBV27	TRBJ2-1	21	TRBD2	CASPQKYGTSGGKSSYNEQFF	TGTGCCAGCCCACAGAAGTACGGGACTAGCGGGGGGAAGAGCTCCTACAATGAGCAGTTCTTC
NA	TRBV4-3	TRBJ1-5	15	NA	CASSQDLGGNQPQHF	TGCGCCAGCAGCCAAGATCTCGGGGGCAATCAGCCCCAGCATTTT
NA	TRBV11-2	TRBJ2-3	14	NA	CASSSTRSGLTQYF	TGTGCCAGCAGCTCCACCAGATCGGGGTTGACGCAGTATTTT
NA	TRBV29-1	TRBJ2-3	15	TRBD1	CSVPPGQGATDTQYF	TGCAGCGTGCCCCCTGGGCAGGGGGCGACAGATACGCAGTATTTT
NA	TRBV6-6	TRBJ2-7	15	TRBD1	CASSYYQGVSYEQYF	TGTGCCAGCAGTTACTACCAGGGGGTCTCCTACGAGCAGTACTTC
NA	TRBV30	TRBJ2-5	13	NA	CAWSVQVSETQYF	TGTGCCTGGAGTGTACAGGTTTCCGAGACCCAGTACTTC
NA	TRBV27	TRBJ2-5	14	NA	CASRFLGGQETQYF	TGTGCCAGCAGATTCCTAGGGGGCCAAGAGACCCAGTACTTC
NA	TRBV19	TRBJ1-2	12	NA	CASSEGFNGYTF	TGTGCCAGTAGCGAGGGATTCAATGGCTACACCTTC
NA	TRBV7-9	TRBJ1-4	16	TRBD1	CASSPRGKQGNEKLFF	TGTGCCAGCAGCCCTAGGGGTAAACAGGGGAATGAAAAACTGTTTTTT
NA	TRBV6-4	TRBJ2-1	15	TRBD2	CASSDLAGGYNEQFF	TGTGCCAGCAGTGACTTAGCGGGAGGGTACAATGAGCAGTTCTTC
NA	TRBV29-1	TRBJ2-7	10	NA	CSVDAGEQYF	TGCAGCGTTGATGCAGGCGAGCAGTACTTC
NA	TRBV6-5	TRBJ1-1	14	NA	CASSYSRVVTEAFF	TGTGCCAGCAGTTACTCGAGAGTGGTCACTGAAGCTTTCTTT
NA	TRBV5-4	TRBJ2-3	15	TRBD1	CASSWKDRAEDTQYF	TGTGCCAGCAGCTGGAAGGACAGGGCGGAGGATACGCAGTATTTT
NA	TRBV30	TRBJ1-4	14	NA	CAWSATTRGGKLFF	TGTGCCTGGAGTGCTACTACTCGAGGGGGAAAACTGTTTTTT
NA	TRBV27	TRBJ2-1	15	TRBD2	CASLDRTSGTNEQFF	TGTGCCAGCCTAGACCGGACTAGCGGGACCAATGAGCAGTTCTTC
NA	TRBV6-6	TRBJ2-1	13	TRBD2	CASLGLGWVEQFF	TGTGCCAGCCTGGGACTAGGGTGGGTTGAGCAGTTCTTC
NA	TRBV13	TRBJ2-4	16	TRBD2	CASRRAGSLAKNIQYF	TGTGCCAGCAGACGAGCGGGATCTCTAGCCAAAAACATTCAGTACTTC
NA	TRBV4-2	TRBJ2-7	15	TRBD1	CASSQEVGGAYEQYF	TGTGCCAGCAGCCAAGAGGTAGGGGGCGCGTACGAGCAGTACTTC
few	TRBV14	TRBJ2-6	19	TRBD1	CASSQDFRTGGGGANVLTF	TGTGCCAGCAGCCAAGATTTTCGGACAGGGGGCGGTGGGGCCAACGTCCTGACTTTC
NA	TRBV10-3	TRBJ1-6	16	TRBD1	CAISVGTGGMNSPLHF	TGTGCCATCAGTGTGGGGACAGGGGGTATGAATTCACCCCTCCACTTT
NA	TRBV28	TRBJ2-2	16	NA	CASSLPPILLTGELFF	TGTGCCAGCAGTTTACCGCCAATACTATTAACCGGGGAGCTGTTTTTT
NA	TRBV25-1	TRBJ2-7	16	TRBD1	CASSESTGGLGYEQYF	TGTGCCAGCAGTGAATCGACAGGGGGGCTTGGCTACGAGCAGTACTTC